This T cell receptor (beta chain) was sequenced during a study of cytomegalovirus exposure and HLA in healthy donors. Study summary: Earlier, 95 million to 140 million unique TCR beta sequences were recovered from about 200 million T cells by an analysis.

About this clone: Different DNA sequences within this sample yield the same CDR3.

It was with 60 Vbeta and 13 Jbeta primers that the PCR ran. Clones were read by immunoSEQ multiplex PCR, and TCRdb kept only the in-frame ones, dropping some. The sample shows about 150,000 clones, 87% of them seen only once. CDR1 and CDR2 (germline): MDHEN, SYDVKM. Trimming cost V 6 bases and J 4 bases; bases outside gene matches: 4. This CDR3 spans 13 amino acids. This TCR came from a woman aged 30 to 39 in good health and CMV-seronegative. The sequencing input was PBMCs. This chain connects TRBV28 to TRBJ1-2, with 8 bases identical to TRBD1. The CDR3 DNA is TGTGCCAGCAGCTCTGGACAGGGCTATGGCTACACCTTC. Its translation is CASSSGQGYGYTF.